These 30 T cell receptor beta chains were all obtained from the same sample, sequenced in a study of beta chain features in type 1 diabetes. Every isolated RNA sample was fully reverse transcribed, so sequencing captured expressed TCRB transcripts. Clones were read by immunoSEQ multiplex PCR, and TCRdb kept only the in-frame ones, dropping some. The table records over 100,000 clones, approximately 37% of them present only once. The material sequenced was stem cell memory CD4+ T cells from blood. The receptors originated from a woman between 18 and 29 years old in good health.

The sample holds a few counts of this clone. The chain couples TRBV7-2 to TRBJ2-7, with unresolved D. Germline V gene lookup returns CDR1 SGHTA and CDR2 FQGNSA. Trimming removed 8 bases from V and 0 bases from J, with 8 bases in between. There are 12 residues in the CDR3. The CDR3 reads CASRADSYEQYF. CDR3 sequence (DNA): TGTGCCAGCCGCGCCGACTCCTACGAGCAGTACTTC.

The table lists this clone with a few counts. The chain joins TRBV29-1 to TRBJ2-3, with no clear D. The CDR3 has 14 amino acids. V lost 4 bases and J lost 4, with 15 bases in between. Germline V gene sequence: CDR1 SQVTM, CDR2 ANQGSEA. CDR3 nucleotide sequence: TGCAGCGTTGCTCCTAGTTTGGCACCAGATACGCAGTATTTT. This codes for CSVAPSLAPDTQYF.

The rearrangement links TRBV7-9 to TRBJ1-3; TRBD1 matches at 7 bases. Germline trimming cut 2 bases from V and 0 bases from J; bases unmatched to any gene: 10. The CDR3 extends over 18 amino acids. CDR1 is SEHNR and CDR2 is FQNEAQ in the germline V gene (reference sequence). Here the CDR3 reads CASSLSRQGEFSGNTIYF. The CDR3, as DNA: TGTGCCAGCAGCTTAAGTCGCCAGGGGGAATTCTCTGGAAACACCATATATTTT. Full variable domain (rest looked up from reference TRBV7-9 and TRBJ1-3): DTGVSQNPRHKITKRGQNVTFRCDPISEHNRLYWYRQTLGQGPEFLTYFQNEAQLEKSRLLSDRFSAERPKGSFSTLEIQRTEQGDSAMYLCASSLSRQGEFSGNTIYFGEGSWLTVV.

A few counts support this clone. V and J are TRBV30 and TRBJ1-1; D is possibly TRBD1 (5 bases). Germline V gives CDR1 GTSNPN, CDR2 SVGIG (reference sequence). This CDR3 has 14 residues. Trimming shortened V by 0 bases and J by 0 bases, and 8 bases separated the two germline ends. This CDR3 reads CAWSVSGLNTEAFF. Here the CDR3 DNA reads TGTGCCTGGAGTGTATCAGGGTTGAACACTGAAGCTTTCTTT.

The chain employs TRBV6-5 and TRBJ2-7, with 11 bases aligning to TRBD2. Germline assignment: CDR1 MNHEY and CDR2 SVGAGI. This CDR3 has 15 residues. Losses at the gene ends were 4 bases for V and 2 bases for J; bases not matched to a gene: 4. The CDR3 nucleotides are TGTGCCAGCAGTTTAACTAGCGGGAGAACCTACGAGCAGTACTTC. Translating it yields CASSLTSGRTYEQYF.

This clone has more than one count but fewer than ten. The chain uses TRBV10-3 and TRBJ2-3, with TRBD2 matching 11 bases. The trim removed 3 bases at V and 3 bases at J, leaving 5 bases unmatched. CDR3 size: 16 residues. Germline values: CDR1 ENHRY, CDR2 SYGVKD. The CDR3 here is CAISENSGRATDTQYF. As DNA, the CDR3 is TGTGCCATCAGTGAAAATAGCGGGAGGGCTACAGATACGCAGTATTTT.

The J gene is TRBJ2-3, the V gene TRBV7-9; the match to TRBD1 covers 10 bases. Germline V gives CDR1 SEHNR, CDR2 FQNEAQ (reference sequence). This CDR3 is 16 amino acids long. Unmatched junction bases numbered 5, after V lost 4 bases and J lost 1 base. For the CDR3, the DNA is TGTGCCAGCAGCTCGGCCGGGACAGGGGGCACAGATACGCAGTATTTT. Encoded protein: CASSSAGTGGTDTQYF.

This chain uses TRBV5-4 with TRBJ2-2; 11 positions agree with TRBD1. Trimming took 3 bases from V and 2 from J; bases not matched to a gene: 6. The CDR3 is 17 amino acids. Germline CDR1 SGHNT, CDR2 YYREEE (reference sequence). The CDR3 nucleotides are TGTGCCAGCAGCTCAATCGGACAGGGGGCTAACACCGGGGAGCTGTTTTTT. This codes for CASSSIGQGANTGELFF.

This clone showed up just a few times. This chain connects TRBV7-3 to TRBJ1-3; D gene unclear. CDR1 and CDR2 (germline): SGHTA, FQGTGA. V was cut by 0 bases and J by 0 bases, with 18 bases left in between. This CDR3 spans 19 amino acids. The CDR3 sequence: CASSLTRESEADSGNTIYF. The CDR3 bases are TGTGCCAGCAGCTTAACGAGGGAGAGTGAGGCGGACTCTGGAAACACCATATATTTT. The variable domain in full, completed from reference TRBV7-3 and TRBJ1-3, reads GAGVSQTPSNKVTEKGKYVELRCDPISGHTALYWYRQSLGQGPEFLIYFQGTGAADDSGLPNDRFFAVRPEGSVSTLKIQRTERGDSAVYLCASSLTRESEADSGNTIYFGEGSWLTVV.

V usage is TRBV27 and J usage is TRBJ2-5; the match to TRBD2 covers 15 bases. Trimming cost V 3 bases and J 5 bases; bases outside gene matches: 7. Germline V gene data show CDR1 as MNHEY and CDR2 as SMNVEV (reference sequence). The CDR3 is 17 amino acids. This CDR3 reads CASSFRTSGRAYETQYF. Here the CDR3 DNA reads TGTGCCAGCAGTTTTCGGACTAGCGGGAGGGCTTATGAGACCCAGTACTTC.

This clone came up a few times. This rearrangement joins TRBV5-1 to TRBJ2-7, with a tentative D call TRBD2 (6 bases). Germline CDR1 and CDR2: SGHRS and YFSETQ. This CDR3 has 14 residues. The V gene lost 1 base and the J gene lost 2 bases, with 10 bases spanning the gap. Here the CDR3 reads CASSLTGEAYEQYF. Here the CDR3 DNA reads TGCGCCAGCAGCTTGACGGGAGAGGCCTACGAGCAGTACTTC.

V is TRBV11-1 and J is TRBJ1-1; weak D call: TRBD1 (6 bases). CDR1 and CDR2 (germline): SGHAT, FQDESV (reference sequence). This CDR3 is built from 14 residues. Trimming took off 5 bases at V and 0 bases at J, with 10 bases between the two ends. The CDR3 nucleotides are TGTGCCAGCAGCAAACAGGGCATGAACACTGAAGCTTTCTTT. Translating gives CASSKQGMNTEAFF.

In DNA, the CDR3 is TGCGCCAGCAGCCAAAGACAGGGGGCTTACGAGCAGTACTTC. This gives the protein CASSQRQGAYEQYF. The V gene is TRBV4-1, the J gene TRBJ2-7; 10 bases line up with TRBD1. The J segment lost 4 bases and the V segment lost 2 bases, leaving 2 bases of the junction unmatched. The CDR3 consists of 14 residues. Per the germline V gene, CDR1 is MGHRA and CDR2 is YSYEKL.

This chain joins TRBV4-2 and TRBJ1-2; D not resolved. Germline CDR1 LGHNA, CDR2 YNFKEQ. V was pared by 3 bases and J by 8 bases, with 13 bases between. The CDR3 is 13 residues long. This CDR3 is CASSHDRLRGYTF. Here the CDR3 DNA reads TGTGCCAGCAGCCACGACCGATTGAGGGGCTACACCTTC.

The CDR3 region has the DNA TGTGCCAGTAGTTTACTAGCGGTTAACACCGGGGAGCTGTTTTTT. Protein sequence: CASSLLAVNTGELFF. The chain employs TRBV19 and TRBJ2-2; TRBD2 matches 8 bases. The length of the CDR3 is 15 residues. The J segment lost 2 bases and the V segment lost 5 bases, leaving 4 bases of the junction unmatched. Germline CDR1 LNHDA, CDR2 SQIVND (reference sequence).

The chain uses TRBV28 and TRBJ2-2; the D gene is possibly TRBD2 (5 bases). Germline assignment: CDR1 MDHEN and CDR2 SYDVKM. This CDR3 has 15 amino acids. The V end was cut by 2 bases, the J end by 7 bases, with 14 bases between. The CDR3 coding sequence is TGTGCCAGCAGTTTAGTACTAGTACTAAGCGGGGAGCTGTTTTTT. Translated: CASSLVLVLSGELFF.

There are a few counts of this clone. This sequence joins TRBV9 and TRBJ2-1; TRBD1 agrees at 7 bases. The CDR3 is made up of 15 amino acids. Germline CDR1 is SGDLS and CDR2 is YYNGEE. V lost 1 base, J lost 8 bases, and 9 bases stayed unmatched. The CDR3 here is CASSVKGGIVYEQFF. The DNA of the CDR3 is TGTGCCAGCAGCGTAAAAGGGGGCATTGTCTATGAGCAGTTCTTC.

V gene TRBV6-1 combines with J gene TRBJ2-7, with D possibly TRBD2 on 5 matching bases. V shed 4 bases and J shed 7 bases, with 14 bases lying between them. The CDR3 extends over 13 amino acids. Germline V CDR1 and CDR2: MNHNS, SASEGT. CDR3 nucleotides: TGTGCCAGCAGTGCCGGACTTCTTCGGGAGCAGTACTTC. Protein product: CASSAGLLREQYF.

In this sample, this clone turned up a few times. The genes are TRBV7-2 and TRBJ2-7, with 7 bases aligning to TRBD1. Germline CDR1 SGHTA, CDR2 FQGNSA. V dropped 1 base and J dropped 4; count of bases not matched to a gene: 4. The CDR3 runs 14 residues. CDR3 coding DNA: TGTGCCAGCAGCTTAGGGGGACAGAGTTACGAGCAGTACTTC. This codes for CASSLGGQSYEQYF.

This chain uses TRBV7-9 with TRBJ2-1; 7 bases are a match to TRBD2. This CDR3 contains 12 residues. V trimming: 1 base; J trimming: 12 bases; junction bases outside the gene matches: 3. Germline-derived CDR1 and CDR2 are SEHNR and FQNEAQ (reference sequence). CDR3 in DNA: TGTGCCAGCAGCTTAGAGGGACTAAGGCAGTTCTTC. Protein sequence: CASSLEGLRQFF.

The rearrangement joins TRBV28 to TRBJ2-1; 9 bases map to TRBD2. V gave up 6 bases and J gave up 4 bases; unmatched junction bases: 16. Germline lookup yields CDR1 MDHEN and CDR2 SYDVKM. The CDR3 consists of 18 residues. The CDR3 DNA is TGTGCCAGCAGCAAAAAGCCCAGACTAGCGGTAACTTACAATGAGCAGTTCTTC. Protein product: CASSKKPRLAVTYNEQFF.

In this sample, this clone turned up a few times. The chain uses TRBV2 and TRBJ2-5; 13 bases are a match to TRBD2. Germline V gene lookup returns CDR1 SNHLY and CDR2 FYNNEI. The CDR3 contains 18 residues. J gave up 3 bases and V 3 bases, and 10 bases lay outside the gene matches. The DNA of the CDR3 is TGTGCCAGCAGTGAGAATAATTTCGGGACTAGCGGGAAAGAGACCCAGTACTTC. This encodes CASSENNFGTSGKETQYF.

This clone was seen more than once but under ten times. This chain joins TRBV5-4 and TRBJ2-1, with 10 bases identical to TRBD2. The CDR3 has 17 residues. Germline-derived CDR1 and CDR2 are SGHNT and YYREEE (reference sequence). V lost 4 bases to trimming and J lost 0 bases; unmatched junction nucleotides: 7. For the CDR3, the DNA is TGTGCCAGCAGCCGTGGACTAGCGGCGAGCTCCTACAATGAGCAGTTCTTC. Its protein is CASSRGLAASSYNEQFF.

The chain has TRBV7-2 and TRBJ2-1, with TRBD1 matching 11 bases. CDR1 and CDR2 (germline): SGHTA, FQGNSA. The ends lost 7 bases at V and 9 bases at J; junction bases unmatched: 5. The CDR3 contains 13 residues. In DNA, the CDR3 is TGTGCCAGCACGGACAGGGGGCAGGGTGAGCAGTTCTTC. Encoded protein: CASTDRGQGEQFF.

DNA for the CDR3: TGCAGCGTCCGACTAGCGGAACACAATGAGCAGTTCTTC. Its translation: CSVRLAEHNEQFF. V is TRBV29-1 and J is TRBJ2-1; 9 nucleotides match TRBD2. Germline V gene data show CDR1 as SQVTM and CDR2 as ANQGSEA. Trimming cost V 6 bases and J 5 bases; bases outside gene matches: 5. The CDR3 length is 13 residues.

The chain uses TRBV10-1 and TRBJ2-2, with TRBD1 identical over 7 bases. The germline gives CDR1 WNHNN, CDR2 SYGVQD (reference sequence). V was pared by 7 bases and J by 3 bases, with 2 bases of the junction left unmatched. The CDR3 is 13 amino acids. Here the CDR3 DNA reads TGCGCCAGCAACAGGGGATACACCGGGGAGCTGTTTTTT. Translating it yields CASNRGYTGELFF.

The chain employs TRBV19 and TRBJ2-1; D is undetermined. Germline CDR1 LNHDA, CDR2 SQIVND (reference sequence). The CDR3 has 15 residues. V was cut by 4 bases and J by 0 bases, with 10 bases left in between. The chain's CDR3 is CASSTLRSSYNEQFF. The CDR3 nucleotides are TGTGCCAGTAGTACGCTTAGGAGCTCCTACAATGAGCAGTTCTTC.

CDR3 region: CASSLNRNRGRWQETQYF. For the CDR3, the DNA is TGTGCCAGCAGCTTAAACCGGAACAGGGGGCGTTGGCAAGAGACCCAGTACTTC. The chain combines TRBV7-8 with TRBJ2-5; the match to TRBD1 covers 9 bases. The germline V gene encodes CDR1 SGHVS and CDR2 FQNEAQ. The CDR3 runs to 18 residues. Trimming cost V 2 bases and J 2 bases; bases outside gene matches: 12.

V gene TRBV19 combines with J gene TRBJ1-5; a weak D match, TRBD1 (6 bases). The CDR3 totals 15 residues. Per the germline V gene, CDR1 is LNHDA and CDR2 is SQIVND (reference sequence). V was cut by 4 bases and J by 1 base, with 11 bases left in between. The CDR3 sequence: CASSNTGLSNQPQHF. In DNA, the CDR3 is TGTGCCAGTAGTAACACAGGGTTGAGCAATCAGCCCCAGCATTTT. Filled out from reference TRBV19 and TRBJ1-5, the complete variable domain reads DGGITQSPKYLFRKEGQNVTLSCEQNLNHDAMYWYRQDPGQGLRLIYYSQIVNDFQKGDIAEGYSVSREKKESFPLTVTSAQKNPTAFYLCASSNTGLSNQPQHFGDGTRLSIL.

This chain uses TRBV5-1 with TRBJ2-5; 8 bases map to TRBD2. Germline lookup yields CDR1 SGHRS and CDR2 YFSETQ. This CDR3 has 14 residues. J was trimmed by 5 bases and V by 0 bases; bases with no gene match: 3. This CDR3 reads CASSLEPGGETQYF. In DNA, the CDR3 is TGCGCCAGCAGCTTGGAACCGGGAGGGGAGACCCAGTACTTC.